The present TCR beta chain was sequenced within a study of T cell responses to AZD1222 COVID-19 vaccine. In regard to this clone: Its antigen is currently unknown.

Assay: immunoSEQ multiplex PCR; the TCRdb copy retains only in-frame clones and omits some. The data show 200,000 to 250,000 clones, roughly 91% seen once. Overall study results and limits: Spike-wide vaccine-associated CD4 TCRs dominated at 160-218 and 743-854. The peak T cell response came first, and repertoires were sampled only after it. The sample set comprised mostly white British donors with more females, and clonal diversity was possibly underestimated.

The receptor comes from an adult in good health. Specimen: peripheral blood, collected on day 0 of MenACWY control vaccination.

Here the CDR3 DNA reads TGCGCCAGCAGTGGGGGGAGGGTGAGCTACGAGCAGTACTTC. Translating gives CASSGGRVSYEQYF. The genes are TRBV5-1 and TRBJ2-7, with TRBD2 matching over 7 bases. Germline assignment: CDR1 SGHRS and CDR2 YFSETQ. Unmatched junction bases numbered 8, after V lost 5 bases and J lost 3 bases. This CDR3 has 14 amino acids.